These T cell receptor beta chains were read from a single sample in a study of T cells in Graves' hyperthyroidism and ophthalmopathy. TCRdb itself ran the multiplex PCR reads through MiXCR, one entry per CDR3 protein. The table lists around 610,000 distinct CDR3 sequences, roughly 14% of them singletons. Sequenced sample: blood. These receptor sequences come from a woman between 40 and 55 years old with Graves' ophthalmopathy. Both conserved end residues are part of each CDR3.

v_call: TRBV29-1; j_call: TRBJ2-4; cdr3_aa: CSVEDPRGAKNIQYF
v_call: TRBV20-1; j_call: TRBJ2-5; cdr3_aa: CSATPGTSGRWETQYF
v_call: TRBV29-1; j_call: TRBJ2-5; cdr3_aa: CSGLGDETQYF
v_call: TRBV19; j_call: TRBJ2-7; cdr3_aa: CASSTTGIGSYEQYF
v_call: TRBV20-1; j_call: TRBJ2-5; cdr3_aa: CSARYWTEETQYF
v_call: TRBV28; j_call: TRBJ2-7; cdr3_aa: CASSFLRREPSSYEQYF
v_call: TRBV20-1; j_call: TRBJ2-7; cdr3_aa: CSARDHVASGSYEQYF
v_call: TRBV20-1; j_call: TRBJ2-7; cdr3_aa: CSATGTDTSGEQYF
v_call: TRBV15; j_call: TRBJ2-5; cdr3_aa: CATSRDRDWETQYF
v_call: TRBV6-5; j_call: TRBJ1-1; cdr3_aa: CASSYSRGLSTEAFF
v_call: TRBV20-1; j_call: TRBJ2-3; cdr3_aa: CSARAAAGSTDTQYF
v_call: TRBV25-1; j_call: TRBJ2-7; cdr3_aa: CASTGHGYGPYEQYF
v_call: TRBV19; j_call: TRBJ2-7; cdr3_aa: CASSIVGTSGRTHF
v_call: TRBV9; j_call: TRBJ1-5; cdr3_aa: CASSPGRRADQPQHF
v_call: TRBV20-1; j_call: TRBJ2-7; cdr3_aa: CSARVLADSYEQYF
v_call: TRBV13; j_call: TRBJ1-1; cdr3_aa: CASSPDGTAMNTEAFF
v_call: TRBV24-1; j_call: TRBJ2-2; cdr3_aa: CATSKTELAGELFF
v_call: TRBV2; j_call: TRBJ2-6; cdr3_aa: CASSERGRGANVLTF
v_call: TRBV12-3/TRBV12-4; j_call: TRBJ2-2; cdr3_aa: CASSFDGGSNTGELFF
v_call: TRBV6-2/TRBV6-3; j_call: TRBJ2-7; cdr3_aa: CASSKTREQYF
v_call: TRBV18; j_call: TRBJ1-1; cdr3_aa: CASSSGKNTEAFF
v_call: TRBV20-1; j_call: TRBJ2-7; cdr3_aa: CSATQPGRVYEQYF
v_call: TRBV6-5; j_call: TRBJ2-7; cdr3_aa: CASSYSYARGLSYEQYF
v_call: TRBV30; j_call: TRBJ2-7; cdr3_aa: CAWSTPSAPYEQYF
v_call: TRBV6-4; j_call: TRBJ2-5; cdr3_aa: CASSEGRGQETQYF
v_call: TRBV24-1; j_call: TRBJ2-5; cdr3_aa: CATGGTSGRRQETQYF
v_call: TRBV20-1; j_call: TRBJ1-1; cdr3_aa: CSARDDTEAFF
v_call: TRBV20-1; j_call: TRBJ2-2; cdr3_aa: CSATTPRGKNTGELFF
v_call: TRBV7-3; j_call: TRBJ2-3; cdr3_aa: CASSLIPATTDTQYF
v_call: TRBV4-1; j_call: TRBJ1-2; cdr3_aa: CVSSQDGPGAALYGYTF
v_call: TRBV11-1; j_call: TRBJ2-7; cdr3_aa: CASSFPIFGRTYEQYF
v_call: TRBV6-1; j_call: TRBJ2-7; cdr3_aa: CASSDTGLGSYEQYF
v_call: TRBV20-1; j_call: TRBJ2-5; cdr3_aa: CSARDAYGETQYF
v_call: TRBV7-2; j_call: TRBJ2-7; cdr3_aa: CASSDPGTPFHEQYF
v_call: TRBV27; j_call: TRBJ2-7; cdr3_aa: CASREGLAVTYEQYF
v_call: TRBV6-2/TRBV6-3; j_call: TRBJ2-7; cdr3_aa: CASSKTGTAYEQYF
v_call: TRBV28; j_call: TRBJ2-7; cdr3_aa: CASSPYSSGPHEQYF
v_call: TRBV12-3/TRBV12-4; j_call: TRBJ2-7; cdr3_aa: CASSPRSSGSDEQYF
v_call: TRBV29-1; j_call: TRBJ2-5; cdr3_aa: CSVGIRDSQETQYF
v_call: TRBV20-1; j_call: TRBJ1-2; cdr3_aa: CSGTGSNDYGYTF
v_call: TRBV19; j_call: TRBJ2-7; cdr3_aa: CASSGRTGGSSYEQYF
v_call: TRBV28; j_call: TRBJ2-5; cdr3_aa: CASSVTTVQETQYF
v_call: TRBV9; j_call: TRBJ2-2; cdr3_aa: CASSVSSGQTGELFF